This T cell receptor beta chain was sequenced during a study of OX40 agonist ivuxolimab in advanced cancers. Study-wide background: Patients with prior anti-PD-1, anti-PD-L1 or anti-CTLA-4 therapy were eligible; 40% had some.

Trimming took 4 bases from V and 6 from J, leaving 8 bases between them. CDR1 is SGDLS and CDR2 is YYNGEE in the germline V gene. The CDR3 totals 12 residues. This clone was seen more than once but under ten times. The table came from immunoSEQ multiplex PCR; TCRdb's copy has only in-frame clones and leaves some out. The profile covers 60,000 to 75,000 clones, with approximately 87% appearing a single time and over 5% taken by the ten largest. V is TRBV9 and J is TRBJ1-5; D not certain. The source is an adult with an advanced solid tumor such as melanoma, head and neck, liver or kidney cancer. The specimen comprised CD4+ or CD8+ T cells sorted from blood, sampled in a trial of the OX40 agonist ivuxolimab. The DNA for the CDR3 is TGTGCCAGCAGCCCACGTGTTCAGCCCCAGCATTTT. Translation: CASSPRVQPQHF.